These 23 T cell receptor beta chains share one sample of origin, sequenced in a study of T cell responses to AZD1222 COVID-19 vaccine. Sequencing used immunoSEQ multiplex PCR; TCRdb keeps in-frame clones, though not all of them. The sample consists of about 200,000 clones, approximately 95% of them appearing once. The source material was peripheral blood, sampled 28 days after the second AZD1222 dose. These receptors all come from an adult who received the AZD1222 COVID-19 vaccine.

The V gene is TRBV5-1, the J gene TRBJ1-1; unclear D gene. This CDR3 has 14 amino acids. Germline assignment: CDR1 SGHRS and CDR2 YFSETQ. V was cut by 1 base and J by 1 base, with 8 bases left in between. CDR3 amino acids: CASSLWAENTEAFF. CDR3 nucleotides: TGCGCCAGCAGCTTGTGGGCAGAGAACACTGAAGCTTTCTTT. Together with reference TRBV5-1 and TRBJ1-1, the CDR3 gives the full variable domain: KAGVTQTPRYLIKTRGQQVTLSCSPISGHRSVSWYQQTPGQGLQFLFEYFSETQRNKGNFPGRFSGRQFSNSRSEMNVSTLELGDSALYLCASSLWAENTEAFFGQGTRLTVV.

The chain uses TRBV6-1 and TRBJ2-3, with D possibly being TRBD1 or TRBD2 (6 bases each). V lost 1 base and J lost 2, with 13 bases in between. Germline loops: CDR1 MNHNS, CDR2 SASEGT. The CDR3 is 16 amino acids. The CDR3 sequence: CASSEGNGGYTDTQYF. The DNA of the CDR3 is TGTGCCAGCAGTGAAGGAAACGGGGGCTACACAGATACGCAGTATTTT.

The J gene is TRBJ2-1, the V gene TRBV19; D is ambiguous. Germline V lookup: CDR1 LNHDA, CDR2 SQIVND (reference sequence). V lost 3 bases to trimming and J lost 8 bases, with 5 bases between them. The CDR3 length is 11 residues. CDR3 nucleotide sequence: TGTGCCAGTAGTATCGGAGATGAGCAGTTCTTC. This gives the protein CASSIGDEQFF.

This CDR3 reads CASRTPFPSGYTF. In DNA form, the CDR3 reads TGTGCCAGCAGGACCCCTTTTCCAAGTGGCTACACCTTC. The V gene is TRBV7-2, the J gene TRBJ1-2; no definite D call. Trimming shortened V by 6 bases and J by 7 bases, and 15 bases separated the two germline ends. The germline CDR1 and CDR2 sequences are SGHTA and FQGNSA. CDR3 length equals 13 residues. Based on the CDR3 plus reference TRBV7-2 and TRBJ1-2, the full variable domain is GAGVSQSPSNKVTEKGKDVELRCDPISGHTALYWYRQSLGQGLEFLIYFQGNSAPDKSGLPSDRFSAERTGGSVSTLTIQRTQQEDSAVYLCASRTPFPSGYTFGSGTRLTVV.

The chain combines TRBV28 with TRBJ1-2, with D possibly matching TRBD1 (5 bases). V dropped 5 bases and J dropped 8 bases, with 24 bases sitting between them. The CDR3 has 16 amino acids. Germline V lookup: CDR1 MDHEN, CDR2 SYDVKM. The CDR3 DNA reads TGTGCCAGCAGTCCCTCCGGGAGAAAAGGGGCCATCGGCTACACCTTC. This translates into CASSPSGRKGAIGYTF.

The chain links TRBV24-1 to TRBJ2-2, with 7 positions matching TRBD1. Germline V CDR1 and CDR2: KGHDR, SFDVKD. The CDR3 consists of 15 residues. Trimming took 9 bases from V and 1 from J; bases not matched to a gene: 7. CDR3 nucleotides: TGTGCCACCGGAACCGGACAGGAGAACACCGGGGAGCTGTTTTTT. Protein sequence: CATGTGQENTGELFF.

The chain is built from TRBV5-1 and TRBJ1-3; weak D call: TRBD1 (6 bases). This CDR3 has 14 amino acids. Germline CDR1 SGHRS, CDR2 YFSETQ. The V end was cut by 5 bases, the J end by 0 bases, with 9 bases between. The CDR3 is CASRATGSGNTIYF. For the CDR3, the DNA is TGCGCCAGCAGAGCGACAGGCTCTGGAAACACCATATATTTT.

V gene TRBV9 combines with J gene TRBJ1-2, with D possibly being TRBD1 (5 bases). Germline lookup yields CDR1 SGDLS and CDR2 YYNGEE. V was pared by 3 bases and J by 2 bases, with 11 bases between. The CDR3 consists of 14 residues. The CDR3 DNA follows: TGTGCCAGCAGCGGCGGGGGTTCGAACTATGGCTACACCTTC. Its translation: CASSGGGSNYGYTF.

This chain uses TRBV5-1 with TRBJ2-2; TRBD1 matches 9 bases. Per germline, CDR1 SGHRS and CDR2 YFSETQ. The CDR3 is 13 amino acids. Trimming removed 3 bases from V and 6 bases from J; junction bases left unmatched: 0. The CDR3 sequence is CASSWTGAGELFF. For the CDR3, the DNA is TGCGCCAGCAGCTGGACAGGGGCCGGGGAGCTGTTTTTT.

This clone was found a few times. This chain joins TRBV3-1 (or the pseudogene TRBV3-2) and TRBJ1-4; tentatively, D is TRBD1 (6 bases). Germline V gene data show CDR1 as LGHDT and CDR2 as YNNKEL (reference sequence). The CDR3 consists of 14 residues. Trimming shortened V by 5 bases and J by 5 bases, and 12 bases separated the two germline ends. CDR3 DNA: TGTGCCAGCAGCGGGGGGCCGAGAAATGAAAAACTGTTTTTT. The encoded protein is CASSGGPRNEKLFF.

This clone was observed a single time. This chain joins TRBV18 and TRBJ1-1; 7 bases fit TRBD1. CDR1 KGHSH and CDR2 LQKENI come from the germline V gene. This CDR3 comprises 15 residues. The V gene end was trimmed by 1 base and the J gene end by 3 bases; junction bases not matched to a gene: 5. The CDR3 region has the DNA TGTGCCAGCTCACCACGGGCAGGGGGTGACACTGAAGCTTTCTTT. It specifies CASSPRAGGDTEAFF.

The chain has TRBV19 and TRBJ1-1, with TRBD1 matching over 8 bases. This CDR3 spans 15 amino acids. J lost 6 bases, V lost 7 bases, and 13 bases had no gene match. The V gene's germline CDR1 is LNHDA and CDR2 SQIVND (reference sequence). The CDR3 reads CASNPGQGRGAEAFF. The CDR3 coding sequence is TGTGCCAGTAATCCTGGACAGGGTAGGGGTGCTGAAGCTTTCTTT. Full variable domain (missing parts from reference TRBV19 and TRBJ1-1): DGGITQSPKYLFRKEGQNVTLSCEQNLNHDAMYWYRQDPGQGLRLIYYSQIVNDFQKGDIAEGYSVSREKKESFPLTVTSAQKNPTAFYLCASNPGQGRGAEAFFGQGTRLTVV.

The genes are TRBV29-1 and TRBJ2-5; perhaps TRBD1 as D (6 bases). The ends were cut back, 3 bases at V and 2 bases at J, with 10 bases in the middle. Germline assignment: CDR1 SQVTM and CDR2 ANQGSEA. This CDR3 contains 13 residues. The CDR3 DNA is TGCAGCGTTGACCCAGGGGTTCAAGAGACCCAGTACTTC. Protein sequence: CSVDPGVQETQYF. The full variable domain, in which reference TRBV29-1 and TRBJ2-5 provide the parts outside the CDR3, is SAVISQKPSRDICQRGTSLTIQCQVDSQVTMMFWYRQQPGQSLTLIATANQGSEATYESGFVIDKFPISRPNLTFSTLTVSNMSPEDSSIYLCSVDPGVQETQYFGPGTRLLVL.

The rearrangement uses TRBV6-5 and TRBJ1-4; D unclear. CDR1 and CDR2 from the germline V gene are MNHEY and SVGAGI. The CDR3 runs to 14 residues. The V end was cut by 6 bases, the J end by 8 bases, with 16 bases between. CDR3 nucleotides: TGTGCCAGCAGGCCCGGAGGAAAAGGCGAAAAACTGTTTTTT. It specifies CASRPGGKGEKLFF.

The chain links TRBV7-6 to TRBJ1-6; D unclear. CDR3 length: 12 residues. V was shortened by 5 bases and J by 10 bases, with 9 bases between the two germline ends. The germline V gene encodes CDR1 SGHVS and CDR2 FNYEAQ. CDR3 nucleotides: TGTGCCAGCAGCACCGCGGCCTCACCCCTCCACTTT. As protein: CASSTAASPLHF.

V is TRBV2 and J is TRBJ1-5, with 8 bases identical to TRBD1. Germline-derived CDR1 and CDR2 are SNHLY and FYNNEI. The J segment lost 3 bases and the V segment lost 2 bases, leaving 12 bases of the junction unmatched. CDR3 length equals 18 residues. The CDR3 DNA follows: TGTGCCAGCAGTGAACGACTTGGGACAGGAGGCTCCAATCAGCCCCAGCATTTT. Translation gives CASSERLGTGGSNQPQHF.

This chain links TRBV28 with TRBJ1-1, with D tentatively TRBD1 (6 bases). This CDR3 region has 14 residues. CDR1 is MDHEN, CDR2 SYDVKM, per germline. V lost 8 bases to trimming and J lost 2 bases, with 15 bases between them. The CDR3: CASLTGSANTEAFF. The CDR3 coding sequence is TGTGCCAGCTTAACAGGGTCCGCCAACACTGAAGCTTTCTTT.

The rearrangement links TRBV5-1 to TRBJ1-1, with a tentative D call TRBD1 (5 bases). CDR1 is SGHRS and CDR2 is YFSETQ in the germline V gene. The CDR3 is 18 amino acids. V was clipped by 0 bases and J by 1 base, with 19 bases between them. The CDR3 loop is CASSLGRGAHSTNTEAFF. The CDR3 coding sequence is TGCGCCAGCAGCTTGGGACGAGGGGCCCACTCGACGAACACTGAAGCTTTCTTT.

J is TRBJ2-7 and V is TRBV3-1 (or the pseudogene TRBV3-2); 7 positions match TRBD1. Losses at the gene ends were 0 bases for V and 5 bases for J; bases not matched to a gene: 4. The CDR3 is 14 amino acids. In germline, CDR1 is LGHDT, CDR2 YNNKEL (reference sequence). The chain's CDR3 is CASSQEMGQNEQYF. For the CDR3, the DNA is TGTGCCAGCAGCCAAGAAATGGGACAGAACGAGCAGTACTTC.

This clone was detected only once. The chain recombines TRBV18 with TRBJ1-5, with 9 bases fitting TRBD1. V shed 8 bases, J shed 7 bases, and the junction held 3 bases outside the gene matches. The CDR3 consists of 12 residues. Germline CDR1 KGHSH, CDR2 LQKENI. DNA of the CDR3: TGTGCCAGCGGGGGACAGGGCCAGCCCCAGCATTTT. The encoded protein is CASGGQGQPQHF.

The CDR3 protein is CASSSGWGGEQYF. The DNA of the CDR3 is TGTGCCAGCAGCTCTGGATGGGGAGGCGAGCAGTACTTC. The V call is TRBV5-4, the J call TRBJ2-7; D is possibly TRBD2 (6 bases). Germline V CDR1 and CDR2: SGHNT, YYREEE (reference sequence). V shed 3 bases and J shed 6 bases, with 13 bases lying between them. The CDR3 sequence is 13 residues long. Looking up the rest from reference TRBV5-4 and TRBJ2-7 gives the full variable domain: ETGVTQSPTHLIKTRGQQVTLRCSSQSGHNTVSWYQQALGQGPQFIFQYYREEENGRGNFPPRFSGLQFPNYSSELNVNALELDDSALYLCASSSGWGGEQYFGPGTRLTVT.

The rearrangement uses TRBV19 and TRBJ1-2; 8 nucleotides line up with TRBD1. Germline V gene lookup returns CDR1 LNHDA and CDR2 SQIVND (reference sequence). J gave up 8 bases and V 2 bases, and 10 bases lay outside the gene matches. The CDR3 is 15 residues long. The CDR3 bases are TGTGCCAGTAGTATAAAGATAAGACAGGGGTCCGGCTACACCTTC. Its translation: CASSIKIRQGSGYTF.

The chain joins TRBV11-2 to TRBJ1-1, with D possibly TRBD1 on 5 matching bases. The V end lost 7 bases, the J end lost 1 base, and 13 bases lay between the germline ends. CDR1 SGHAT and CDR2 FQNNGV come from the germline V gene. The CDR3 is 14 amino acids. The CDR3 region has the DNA TGTGCCAGCATGCGATTGACAGAGAACACTGAAGCTTTCTTT. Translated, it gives CASMRLTENTEAFF.